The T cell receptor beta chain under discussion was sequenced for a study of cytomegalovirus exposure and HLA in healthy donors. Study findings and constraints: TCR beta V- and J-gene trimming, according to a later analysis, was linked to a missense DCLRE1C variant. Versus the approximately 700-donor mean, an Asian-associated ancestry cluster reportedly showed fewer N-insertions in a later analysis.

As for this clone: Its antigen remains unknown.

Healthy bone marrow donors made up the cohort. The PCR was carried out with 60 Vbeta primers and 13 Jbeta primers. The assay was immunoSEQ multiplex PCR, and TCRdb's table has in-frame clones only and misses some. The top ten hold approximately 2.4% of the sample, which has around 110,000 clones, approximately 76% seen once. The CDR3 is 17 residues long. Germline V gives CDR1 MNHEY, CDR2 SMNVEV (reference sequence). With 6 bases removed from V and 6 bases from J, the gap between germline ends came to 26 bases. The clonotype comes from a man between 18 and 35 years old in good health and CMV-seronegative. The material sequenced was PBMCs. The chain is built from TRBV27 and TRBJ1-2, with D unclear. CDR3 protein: CASSGRNLKSSNHGYTF. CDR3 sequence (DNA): TGTGCCAGCAGCGGTAGAAACCTGAAATCCTCGAACCATGGCTACACCTTC.